A selection of T cell receptor beta chains follows, all from one sample in a study of shared clonotypes between healthy human individuals. The table came from immunoSEQ multiplex PCR; TCRdb's copy has only in-frame clones and leaves some out. The sample shows some 980,000 clones, approximately 80% of them seen only once. Specimen: memory CD4+ T cells sorted from blood. The receptor set was obtained from a man aged 18 to 35 in good health. The CDR3 runs from the conserved cysteine through the conserved F or W. D genes are given only for firm matches. The listing skips clone size in some rows; elsewhere it reads once, few, many or a size class.

DNA: TGTGCCAGCACCCCAGCGGGGCGGGAGATCAACGAGCAGTACTTC
CDR3: CASTPAGREINEQYF
J: TRBJ2-7
V: TRBV7-9
D: TRBD2
size: few

DNA: TGTGCCAGCAGCCTAAGGGGGACTGAAGCTTTCTTT
CDR3: CASSLRGTEAFF
J: TRBJ1-1
V: TRBV5-4
D: -
size: -

DNA: TGTGCCAGCAGAGACGGGACTATTGATACGCAGTATTTT
CDR3: CASRDGTIDTQYF
J: TRBJ2-3
V: TRBV2
D: TRBD2
size: -

DNA: TGTGCCAGCTCACCTGGGACAGGGGCCAAAAACATTCAGTACTTC
CDR3: CASSPGTGAKNIQYF
J: TRBJ2-4
V: TRBV18
D: TRBD1
size: -

DNA: TGTGCCAGCAGTTCCCTAGGACTAGAAAAGGCTGAGCAGTTCTTC
CDR3: CASSSLGLEKAEQFF
J: TRBJ2-1
V: TRBV6-5
D: TRBD2
size: -

DNA: TGTGCCAGCAGCTTAGGGGAACAGGGGAATGAAGCTTTCTTT
CDR3: CASSLGEQGNEAFF
J: TRBJ1-1
V: TRBV7-9
D: TRBD1
size: -

DNA: TGTGCCAGCGGACAGGGGAAGTACGAGCAGTACTTC
CDR3: CASGQGKYEQYF
J: TRBJ2-7
V: TRBV27
D: TRBD1
size: once

DNA: TGTGCCAGCTCCCTCGGGCAGGGGACTAGCGGGACCTACAATGAGCAGTTCTTC
CDR3: CASSLGQGTSGTYNEQFF
J: TRBJ2-1
V: TRBV18
D: TRBD2
size: -

DNA: TGTGCCTGGACTATACGGGACAGGGGCTGGACTGAAGCTTTCTTT
CDR3: CAWTIRDRGWTEAFF
J: TRBJ1-1
V: TRBV30
D: TRBD1
size: -

DNA: TGTGCCAGCAGCTCTGGTGGACACACTACTGAAGCTTTCTTT
CDR3: CASSSGGHTTEAFF
J: TRBJ1-1
V: TRBV5-4
D: -
size: few

DNA: TGTGCCAGCAGATTCGGGGAGCTGTTTTTT
CDR3: CASRFGELFF
J: TRBJ2-2
V: TRBV5-8
D: -
size: -

DNA: TGTGCCAGAAGCTCCGTCGGCTACACCTTC
CDR3: CARSSVGYTF
J: TRBJ1-2
V: TRBV5-3
D: -
size: -

DNA: TGTGCCAGCAAAGGGACTGCCGAAGTTGGAAACACTGAAGCTTTCTTT
CDR3: CASKGTAEVGNTEAFF
J: TRBJ1-1
V: TRBV28
D: -
size: -

DNA: TGCGCCAGCAGCATTGGAGAGGGAAACTATGGCTACACCTTC
CDR3: CASSIGEGNYGYTF
J: TRBJ1-2
V: TRBV5-1
D: -
size: -

DNA: TGTGCCAGCAGCTTCCGACAGGGGTGGAACAATGAGCAGTTCTTC
CDR3: CASSFRQGWNNEQFF
J: TRBJ2-1
V: TRBV7-2
D: TRBD1
size: -

DNA: TGTGCCAGCAGCATCGGACAGGGTGAAGCTTTCTTT
CDR3: CASSIGQGEAFF
J: TRBJ1-1
V: TRBV7-2
D: TRBD1
size: -

DNA: TGTGCCAGCAGCTTAGTCCGAGGGGATGAGCAGTTCTTC
CDR3: CASSLVRGDEQFF
J: TRBJ2-1
V: TRBV7-6
D: -
size: once

DNA: TGTGCCAGCTCACCACTAGGCCTTGGGAGCAATCAGCCCCAGCATTTT
CDR3: CASSPLGLGSNQPQHF
J: TRBJ1-5
V: TRBV18
D: -
size: -

DNA: TGCGCCAGCAGCCGAGGACAGTATAATTCACCCCTCCACTTT
CDR3: CASSRGQYNSPLHF
J: TRBJ1-6
V: TRBV4-3
D: -
size: -

DNA: TGTGCCAGCAAAGGGCCCCGGAGCACTGAAGCTTTCTTT
CDR3: CASKGPRSTEAFF
J: TRBJ1-1
V: TRBV2
D: -
size: -

DNA: TGTGCCTGGAGTATGGGGGGCACTGAAGCTTTCTTT
CDR3: CAWSMGGTEAFF
J: TRBJ1-1
V: TRBV30
D: -
size: -

DNA: TGTGCCAGCAGTTACGGGACCCAGGCAAACACCATATATTTT
CDR3: CASSYGTQANTIYF
J: TRBJ1-3
V: TRBV6-5
D: -
size: -

DNA: TGTGCCAGCACCCAGGGTCGGGCCCAGACAAACACCATATATTTT
CDR3: CASTQGRAQTNTIYF
J: TRBJ1-3
V: TRBV2
D: -
size: -

DNA: TGTGCCAGCAGCTTGGCCTCTCCCCAGATTAATTCACCCCTCCACTTT
CDR3: CASSLASPQINSPLHF
J: TRBJ1-6
V: TRBV5-5
D: -
size: -

DNA: TGTGCCACGAAGGACCTACTGGGGACTGAAGCTTTCTTT
CDR3: CATKDLLGTEAFF
J: TRBJ1-1
V: TRBV10-3
D: -
size: -

DNA: TGTGCCAGCAGCTTGGCCATGGGGGTTGATCAGCCCCAGCATTTT
CDR3: CASSLAMGVDQPQHF
J: TRBJ1-5
V: TRBV5-6
D: -
size: -

DNA: TGCGCCAGCAGTCACCTTGGTAACCAAGCCTTC
CDR3: CASSHLGNQAF
J: TRBJ2-7
V: TRBV23-1
D: -
size: -

DNA: TGCGCCAGCAGCCAAGCCCCAGGTCCGGTCTACGAGCAGTACTTC
CDR3: CASSQAPGPVYEQYF
J: TRBJ2-7
V: TRBV4-3
D: -
size: -

DNA: TGTGCCAGCAGTTACGTGGACAGGCTAAGAGAAGCTTTCTTT
CDR3: CASSYVDRLREAFF
J: TRBJ1-1
V: TRBV6-6
D: TRBD1
size: -

DNA: TGTGCCAGCAGTTCTTCAGGACAGGTAGCGCCCCTCCACTTT
CDR3: CASSSSGQVAPLHF
J: TRBJ1-6
V: TRBV27
D: TRBD1
size: few

DNA: TGTGCCTGCGGGGTCCAAGAGACCCAGTACTTC
CDR3: CACGVQETQYF
J: TRBJ2-5
V: TRBV7-9
D: -
size: -

DNA: TGCGCCAGTTGGGGCGGTCCCTCGAGCACCGGGGAGCTGTTTTTT
CDR3: CASWGGPSSTGELFF
J: TRBJ2-2
V: TRBV4-1
D: -
size: -

DNA: TGTGTCAGCAGCGTAGACGGGACTGCCACGGATACGCAGTATTTT
CDR3: CVSSVDGTATDTQYF
J: TRBJ2-3
V: TRBV9
D: -
size: once

DNA: TGTGCCAGCAGTGAAGGACAGGGAGTAAACACCATATATTTT
CDR3: CASSEGQGVNTIYF
J: TRBJ1-3
V: TRBV2
D: TRBD1
size: -

DNA: TGTGCCAGCTCACCAGGGACAGGGTATGAGAGCTCCTATAATTCACCCCTCCACTTT
CDR3: CASSPGTGYESSYNSPLHF
J: TRBJ1-6
V: TRBV18
D: TRBD1
size: -

DNA: TGTGCCATCAGTGCTAGACAGATGAACACTGAAGCTTTCTTT
CDR3: CAISARQMNTEAFF
J: TRBJ1-1
V: TRBV10-3
D: -
size: -

DNA: TGTGCCAGCAGCCCAAGGGACGGGGGAACCACTAAGGGCTACACCTTC
CDR3: CASSPRDGGTTKGYTF
J: TRBJ1-2
V: TRBV7-8
D: -
size: few

DNA: TGTGCCAGCAGCTCACGGACAGGGGGGACTGAAGCTTTCTTT
CDR3: CASSSRTGGTEAFF
J: TRBJ1-1
V: TRBV13
D: TRBD1
size: few

DNA: TGTGCCAGCAGCGCCGCCCAAATACAGGGAAGCCTGGGGGGTGGCTACACCTTC
CDR3: CASSAAQIQGSLGGGYTF
J: TRBJ1-2
V: TRBV9
D: -
size: -

DNA: TGTGCCAGCAGCGCGGACAGGGGTTTTAATGAAAAACTGTTTTTT
CDR3: CASSADRGFNEKLFF
J: TRBJ1-4
V: TRBV7-9
D: TRBD1
size: -

DNA: TGTGCCAGCTCACCTCCTGGGGGCCGGACAGCTAACACTGAAGCTTTCTTT
CDR3: CASSPPGGRTANTEAFF
J: TRBJ1-1
V: TRBV18
D: -
size: -

DNA: TGTGCCAGTAGTATGGGGGCCGACAGATCCTACGAGCAGTACTTC
CDR3: CASSMGADRSYEQYF
J: TRBJ2-7
V: TRBV19
D: -
size: -